Detailed here is one TCR beta chain. This clone has only one observation. Its antigen remains undetermined. The sample holds no much larger clone one base away, and base qualities are not on file. The data stem from a study of cytomegalovirus exposure and HLA in healthy donors (dated by TCRdb to 2015 to 2018). Regarding the research as a whole: An earlier analysis of about 560 of the donors reported about 300 Gb of sequence data and approximately 120 million unique TCR beta sequences obtained from around 190 million T cells. An early release covering more than 500 HLA-typed donors comprised about 300 gigabases of sequencing data and around 85 million unique TCR sequences. Among the roughly 400 genotyped donors, around 81% belonged to the genetic ancestry cluster associated with self-reported Caucasian donors. The study was designed to test whether signatures of past pathogen exposure could be identified by cataloging public T cell receptors. The study used immunosequencing to profile the T cell repertoires of some 600 subjects and linked those repertoires to cytomegalovirus serostatus. A separate validation cohort of roughly 130 different subjects was used in addition to the roughly 720-subject first cohort. To predict cytomegalovirus infection status, the study brought together high-throughput TCR immunosequencing, statistical association of individual TCRs with disease status, and machine learning. A later analysis re-examined previously published TCR beta repertoires from 600 to 700 donors and added high-resolution HLA genotyping to investigate patterns of TCR occurrence. Rather than using new phenotypic data, the later analysis identified candidate immune exposures from TCR beta sequences and from how often those sequences occurred across donors. An earlier analysis of 587 of the donors applied high-throughput TCR beta sequencing to assess whether each TCR beta V gene segment acted as functional or pseudogenic. Donor age, sex, ethnicity and CMV serostatus were compiled alongside the repertoire data. A later genetic analysis used genome-wide SNP genotypes for 398 of the 666 donors, treating that subset as a discovery cohort. Every discovery cohort repertoire had been produced on one sequencing platform. HLA typing included class I and class II loci at four-digit resolution. Typing coverage differed by locus: A, B, C, DRB1 and DQB1 were typed in roughly 629-630 donors, DQA1 in 500 to 550, DPA1 in approximately 600, and DPB1 in 450 to 490. About five DR-DQ haplotypes were treated as single units for association and clustering because of strong linkage in the cohort. Among some 400 genotyped donors of the cohort, an average of approximately 240,000 unique TCR beta nucleotide sequences was sequenced per donor, of which roughly 18% were non-productive. The research as a whole found: Correlated functional status among segregating V segments might reflect linkage disequilibrium, but an unknown experimental factor could not be ruled out. In a later analysis, the rate of TCR association differed among HLA loci, with DRB1 alleles having the most associated TCRs and HLA-C alleles having the fewest. While some public TCRs were present in many individuals, most TCR sequences turned up only very rarely across donors. According to a later genetic analysis, donors in an Asian-associated ancestry cluster had fewer N-insertions in productive TCRs than the approximately 650-donor mean. A cluster of highly shared sequence variants was judged likely to be a technical artifact of the sequencing pipeline. At a false discovery rate of 0.05, a later analysis linked under 20,000 TCR beta sequences to specific HLA alleles. Some IMGT-functional V segments, including TRBV6-2 and TRBV6-3, could not be told apart with the 87-base-pair reads, so those segments were excluded. When HLA alleles, especially DR and DQ, strongly co-occurred, TCR associations were difficult to assign to individual alleles. According to a later analysis, most CMV-associated TCR beta chains appeared to be HLA-restricted, and the HLA associations seemed to be driven largely by CMV exposure. The presence/absence analyses assumed that sequencing depth was roughly uniform across donors, and that assumption may not be true. The study listed 164 TCR beta chains as associated with cytomegalovirus. CMV serostatus was the only immune exposure information available for the cohort. In a later genetic analysis, a missense DCLRE1C variant was associated with V-gene and J-gene trimming of TCR beta chains, and the association was replicated in an independent cohort. In a later analysis, several top co-occurrence clusters were reported to appear linked to parvovirus B19, influenza, CMV and Epstein-Barr virus. The earlier analysis of approximately 560 of the donors excluded roughly 17 rarely observed V segments, including chromosome 9 orphons, because counts were too low. A further reported finding was that TCR beta sequences accurately predicted the HLA-A and HLA-B alleles for most subjects in the first cohort. Because some donors lacked HLA typing at each locus, the association tests relied only on the typed subset. In a later analysis, HLA-associated TCR beta chains were found to be more clonally expanded and to have lower generation probabilities than equally common non-associated chains. The classifier was reported to diagnose cytomegalovirus status with high specificity and sensitivity in both the original cohort and the validation cohort. An earlier analysis of 587 of the donors showed that most TCR beta V segments appeared in productive rearrangements either about 87% or about 30% of the time, which broadly matched IMGT annotations. It was suggested by the authors that the approach could potentially be generalized to other disease states and immunological phenotypes. The cohort was sequenced for TCR beta chains only, and without alpha or paired-chain data the features that could be detected were limited. In vitro tests confirmed that a few of the cytomegalovirus-associated TCR beta chains recognize cytomegalovirus antigens.

The cohort was made up of about 610 healthy bone marrow donors. At the time of sampling, every cohort member was nominally healthy, though immune exposures that went unrecorded were likely present. The donor was CMV seronegative and belonged to the group of more than 300 seronegative cohort members. A peripheral blood sample was provided by each donor, and peripheral blood mononuclear cells were used for TCR beta sequencing. Genomic DNA was extracted from the blood cell samples with the Qiagen DNeasy Blood Extraction Kit. Its CDR3 holds 14 amino acids, cysteine through phenylalanine. Only the CDR3 DNA is retained, 42 bases long and in frame from the first base. The germline V gene (reference sequence) sets CDR1 to LNHDA and CDR2 to SQIVND. V trim: 6 bases; J trim: 2 bases; unmatched bases: 6. The method behind the library was the immunoSEQ multiplex PCR assay. A mixture of 60 forward primers for TCR Vbeta segments and 13 reverse primers for TCR Jbeta segments was used in the multiplex PCR. The CDR3 region of rearranged TCR beta genes was amplified from genomic DNA by a multiplex PCR assay. The Illumina HiSeq System was used to sequence the amplified TCR beta libraries as 87-base-pair reads. The authors processed their data as follows. A later analysis counted some 80 million unique TCR beta chains across the 700 or so repertoires, and about 10 million of these chains were shared by at least two donors. A nearest-neighbor algorithm error-corrected the raw reads and collapsed the reads into unique sequences, merging closely related sequences to remove PCR and sequencing errors. Alignment of CDR3 sequences to IMGT reference sequences was used to assign V, D and J gene segments. For a sequence to be retained, a match of at least six nucleotides to both a V gene segment and a J gene segment was required. A rearrangement counted as productive if the CDR3 had no stop codons and remained in frame with V and J, and every other rearrangement counted as non-productive. CDR3 was defined by IMGT convention, running from the second conserved V-encoded cysteine to the conserved J-encoded phenylalanine. The earlier analysis of a few hundred of the donors excluded any sequence lacking an unambiguous match to a single V gene segment. An earlier analysis of a few hundred of the donors classified V segments as functional when productive rearrangements were above 56.7% and as segregating when the standard deviation between donors was above 5%. A statistical classification framework was developed to diagnose cytomegalovirus status using the catalog of TCR beta chain sequences. A later analysis assigned V and J genes by comparing TCR nucleotide sequences with IMGT/GENE-DB human TR gene sequences. A later analysis assigned CDR3 sequences and most-parsimonious VDJ recombination scenarios with the TCRdist pipeline. A later analysis defined each TCR beta chain by its CDR3 amino acid sequence plus V-gene family, and excluded reads lacking a unique V-gene family. To address suspected cross-contamination and a sequencing artifact, a later analysis removed a few hundred highly shared, low-generation-probability nucleotide sequences. For each public chain, a later analysis derived a clonal expansion index from normalized ranks of inferred template counts within each repertoire. In a later analysis, generation probabilities were computed with a VDJ recombination model fitted to out-of-frame rearrangements, and the resulting probabilities were checked against IGoR. A later analysis scored TCR-TCR, TCR-HLA and TCR-CMV co-occurrence with hypergeometric tests, applying a repertoire-size bias correction to TCR pairs. In a later analysis, false discovery rates were estimated by permuting HLA or CMV assignments 20 times. In a later analysis, co-occurring TCRs were grouped using DBSCAN, and TCRdist sequence similarity was added for clustering within HLA-allele-positive subsets. Repertoires with fewer than 30,000 or more than 120,000 public chains, plus five repertoires with anomalous nucleotide sharing, were excluded from co-occurrence clustering. Here the immuneACCESS table is served through TCRdb, limited to in-frame sequences with V and J called. Missing clones are a known gap in these copies; in checked studies unresolved V genes cover under half, and the rest lacks a known reason. D and trimming come from the DNA, and the V and J calls and clone size come from that table. The sample table lists fewer than 250,000 clones, approximately 86% of them with a count of one. The ten largest make up roughly 1.7% of the sample.

The receptor was isolated from a woman between 18 and 30 years old in good health and CMV-seronegative. The sample consisted of PBMCs. The chain is assembled from TRBV19 and TRBJ1-1; the central 7 bases match TRBD1. At the DNA level, the sequence is TGTGCCAGTAGGGTGGGACAGTTCAACACTGAAGCTTTCTTT. This sequence encodes CASRVGQFNTEAFF.